Here is one TCR beta chain with its context. This entry comes from a study of shared clonotypes between healthy human individuals. The J segment lost 7 bases and the V segment lost 4 bases, leaving 5 bases of the junction unmatched. CDR3 size: 13 residues. Germline CDR1 reads LNHNV; CDR2 reads YYDKDF (reference sequence). The genomic DNA of each subset was split evenly across several immunoSEQ plates. This table comes from immunoSEQ multiplex PCR, and its TCRdb copy is limited to in-frame clones, with some not included. The table has around 440,000 clones, roughly three quarters seen once; the top ten hold around 11%.

Sequenced: PBMCs. The TCR originated in a woman aged 40-49 years in good health. Some clones in this sample may be carry-over from other donors' samples. This rearrangement joins TRBV15 to TRBJ1-1, with TRBD1 matching over 8 bases. The CDR3 coding sequence is TGTGCCACCAGCAAGGGACAGGACCTTGAAGCTTTCTTT. Translating it yields CATSKGQDLEAFF. Supplemented by reference TRBV15 and TRBJ1-1, the full variable domain reads DAMVIQNPRYQVTQFGKPVTLSCSQTLNHNVMYWYQQKSSQAPKLLFHYYDKDFNNEADTPDNFQSRRPNTSFCFLDIRSPGLGDTAMYLCATSKGQDLEAFFGQGTRLTVV.